This T cell receptor (beta chain) stems from a study of blood T cell repertoires in COVID-19. Study overall: Acute and convalescent COVID-19 specimens originated in the United States, Italy and Spain. The cDNA or gDNA used as material had been derived from T cells, B-cell-depleted T cells, or PBMCs.

CDR1 is SGHNT, CDR2 YENEEA, per germline. There are 14 residues in the CDR3. V gave up 1 base and J gave up 10 bases, with 14 bases separating them. The protocol was immunoSEQ multiplex PCR, while the TCRdb copy is restricted to in-frame clones and leaves out a portion. The data contain 70,000 or so clones, 75% to 90% of them singletons. The sequence was obtained from a man in his thirties or forties with acute or convalescent COVID-19. The chain links TRBV11-3 to TRBJ2-1; tentative D call: TRBD2 (6 bases). Sequenced: peripheral blood. The DNA of the CDR3 is TGTGCCAGCAGCTTAGCCTGGGGGGAAGGAGAGCAGTTCTTC. Its translation: CASSLAWGEGEQFF.